This T cell receptor (beta chain) appears in the sequencing data of a study of shared clonotypes between healthy human individuals. Template for every sorted-subset replicate PCR totaled around 210 ng DNA, 25,000 to 35,000 T cell genomes. Assay: immunoSEQ multiplex PCR; the TCRdb copy retains only in-frame clones and omits some. This sample carries about 1.5 million clones, around 98% of them seen once, and the ten largest clones take around 0.45%. Study-wide results and caveats: Clonotypes shared by all four donors outscored non-shared clonotypes in generation probability.

Points on this clone: Its antigen is not known.

Trimming at V came to 1 base and at J to 5 bases, leaving 10 bases not matched to a gene. The CDR3 totals 17 residues. Per germline, CDR1 SEHNR and CDR2 FQNEAQ (reference sequence). This rearrangement joins TRBV7-9 to TRBJ2-3; 9 bases align to TRBD2. This clonotype originated in a man aged 25-40 years in good health. Sample: naive CD4+ T cells sorted from blood. Subset described: CD45RA+ positively selected. The CDR3 is CASSLGDFSGSKDTQYF. The CDR3 DNA sequence: TGTGCCAGCAGCTTAGGGGACTTTAGCGGGAGTAAAGATACGCAGTATTTT.